The subject of this entry is one T cell receptor (beta chain). Which antigen it targets is not known. No base-level quality is on record; no much larger clone is a single base apart. This entry belongs to a study of technical replicates of blood from four donors (dated by TCRdb to the late 2010s). The library came from the immunoSEQ multiplex PCR assay. Not all clones reach the TCRdb copy of this immuneACCESS table, which keeps in-frame sequences only. Checked studies attribute under half of the gap to unresolved V genes and leave the rest unexplained. Across this sample there are around 97,000 clones, with roughly 95% seen only once. The ten most abundant clones make up 0.3% to 0.45% of the sample. Per the germline V gene, SQVTM is the CDR1 and ANQGSEA is the CDR2. Its CDR3 holds 12 amino acids, cysteine through phenylalanine. The DNA shown is the 36-base CDR3, in frame from base 1. Cut back by 3 bases and 9 bases, the V and J ends lie 12 bases apart.

Specimen: T cells isolated from PBMCs. The receptor was isolated from a human donor in good health. The chain is encoded by TRBV29-1 joined to TRBJ2-1; the D region possibly corresponds to TRBD2 (5 bases align). The CDR3 in this case is CSVERAQGEQFF. At the DNA level, the sequence is TGCAGCGTTGAGAGGGCTCAAGGTGAGCAGTTCTTC.